The 13 T cell receptor beta chains below all came from one sample that was sequenced in a study of blood T cell repertoires in COVID-19. The data were produced by immunoSEQ multiplex PCR, yet TCRdb's version contains in-frame clones alone and is incomplete. The sample holds roughly 300,000 clones; 87% are singletons and the top ten take roughly 8%. Sequencing was carried out using peripheral blood. Receptors were obtained from a woman aged 45-60 years who had recovered from COVID-19.

The chain has TRBV7-2 and TRBJ2-1; D unclear. The V gene lost 6 bases and the J gene lost 8 bases, with 14 bases spanning the gap. Germline values: CDR1 SGHTA, CDR2 FQGNSA. CDR3 length: 13 amino acids. The CDR3 nucleotides are TGTGCCAGCAGTGTGGGCCTCCCCGATGAGCAGTTCTTC. Amino acid sequence: CASSVGLPDEQFF.

The chain uses TRBV19 and TRBJ2-7; possible D gene TRBD1, 5 bases. The CDR3 extends over 14 amino acids. V was pared by 2 bases and J by 5 bases, with 13 bases between. The germline gives CDR1 LNHDA, CDR2 SQIVND (reference sequence). The CDR3 region has the DNA TGTGCCAGTAGTATACGAGGCAGGGCCAACGAGCAGTACTTC. It encodes CASSIRGRANEQYF. The variable domain in full, with the rest retrieved from reference TRBV19 and TRBJ2-7, is DGGITQSPKYLFRKEGQNVTLSCEQNLNHDAMYWYRQDPGQGLRLIYYSQIVNDFQKGDIAEGYSVSREKKESFPLTVTSAQKNPTAFYLCASSIRGRANEQYFGPGTRLTVT.

V usage is TRBV6-5 and J usage is TRBJ1-5, with D maybe TRBD1 (5 bases). The V end was cut by 6 bases, the J end by 4 bases, with 16 bases between. This CDR3 is 15 amino acids long. Germline V CDR1 and CDR2: MNHEY, SVGAGI. The CDR3: CASSPSAGSNQPQHF. The CDR3, as DNA: TGTGCCAGCAGCCCCTCGGCAGGGTCAAATCAGCCCCAGCATTTT.

The rearrangement uses TRBV12-3 or TRBV12-4 and TRBJ2-5; TRBD1 might be the D (6 bases). This CDR3 comprises 13 residues. The V gene lost 4 bases and the J gene lost 5 bases, with 11 bases spanning the gap. CDR3: CASSYRVRETQYF. The CDR3 DNA reads TGTGCCAGCAGTTACAGGGTCCGGGAGACCCAGTACTTC.

This clone has only one observation. The chain combines TRBV4-3 with TRBJ2-3; 9 positions match TRBD2. Trimming at V came to 1 base and at J to 9 bases, leaving 8 bases not matched to a gene. CDR3 size: 15 residues. Germline CDR1 LGHNA, CDR2 YSLEER. The chain's CDR3 is CASSQGLAGSSTQYF. CDR3 bases: TGCGCCAGCAGCCAAGGGCTAGCGGGGTCTTCCACGCAGTATTTT.

This chain links TRBV7-6 with TRBJ2-7, with a tentative D call TRBD2 (5 bases). Trimming shortened V by 1 base and J by 2 bases, and 12 bases separated the two germline ends. The germline V gene has CDR1 SGHVS and CDR2 FNYEAQ. This CDR3 has 15 amino acids. CDR3 sequence: CASSLGPGMTYEQYF. CDR3 bases: TGTGCCAGCAGCTTAGGACCGGGAATGACCTACGAGCAGTACTTC. The entire variable domain, with the rest obtained from reference TRBV7-6 and TRBJ2-7, is as follows: GAGVSQSPRYKVTKRGQDVALRCDPISGHVSLYWYRQALGQGPEFLTYFNYEAQQDKSGLPNDRFSAERPEGSISTLTIQRTEQRDSAMYRCASSLGPGMTYEQYFGPGTRLTVT.

The chain links TRBV7-9 to TRBJ1-2, with TRBD1 as a possible D gene (5 bases). Trimming took off 5 bases at V and 9 bases at J, with 19 bases between the two ends. Germline V CDR1 and CDR2: SEHNR, FQNEAQ (reference sequence). The CDR3 is made up of 14 amino acids. The CDR3 spells CASSQPGELFSYTF. The CDR3 nucleotides are TGTGCCAGCAGCCAACCGGGGGAATTGTTTAGCTACACCTTC.

The chain combines TRBV28 with TRBJ1-4; TRBD1 is a possible D gene (6 bases). Germline-derived CDR1 and CDR2 are MDHEN and SYDVKM. The length of the CDR3 is 16 residues. V shed 3 bases and J shed 1 base, with 12 bases lying between them. In DNA form, the CDR3 reads TGTGCCAGCAGTTTCGGGGGGGCGAGAACTAATGAAAAACTGTTTTTT. Encoded protein: CASSFGGARTNEKLFF. Complete variable domain (other parts from reference TRBV28 and TRBJ1-4): DVKVTQSSRYLVKRTGEKVFLECVQDMDHENMFWYRQDPGLGLRLIYFSYDVKMKEKGDIPEGYSVSREKKERFSLILESASTNQTSMYLCASSFGGARTNEKLFFGSGTQLSVL.

The chain couples TRBV25-1 to TRBJ2-3; D remains ambiguous. V lost 2 bases, J lost 4 bases, and 4 bases lay in between. This CDR3 region has 12 residues. Germline V gene data show CDR1 as MGHDK and CDR2 as SYGVNS. The CDR3 DNA follows: TGTGCCAGCAGTGAACCCGCAGATACGCAGTATTTT. This encodes CASSEPADTQYF.

DNA for the CDR3: TGTGCCAGCAGCGCAGACAGGGGGCAGTTTACTGAAGCTTTCTTT. This translates into CASSADRGQFTEAFF. The V and J genes are TRBV11-2 and TRBJ1-1, with TRBD1 matching 10 bases. Losses at the gene ends were 5 bases for V and 5 bases for J; bases not matched to a gene: 8. CDR1 SGHAT and CDR2 FQNNGV come from the germline V gene. The length of the CDR3 is 15 residues.

This sequence joins TRBV6-4 and TRBJ2-1; 9 bases align to TRBD1. This CDR3 is 16 amino acids long. Germline-derived CDR1 and CDR2 are MRHNA and SNTAGT. The V segment lost 6 bases and the J segment 9 bases; nucleotides outside the gene matches: 15. CDR3 residues: CASRAQGANVDGEQFF. The CDR3 DNA is TGTGCCAGCAGAGCACAGGGGGCTAACGTGGATGGTGAGCAGTTCTTC.

V usage is TRBV7-9 and J usage is TRBJ1-2; 9 nucleotides match TRBD1. CDR1 and CDR2 from the germline V gene are SEHNR and FQNEAQ (reference sequence). The CDR3 consists of 17 residues. Trimming took 3 bases from V and 5 from J; bases not matched to a gene: 13. The CDR3 spells CASSFSAGTGSGYGYTF. Here the CDR3 DNA reads TGTGCCAGCAGCTTCTCCGCGGGGACAGGGAGTGGGTATGGCTACACCTTC. The full variable domain, its missing parts supplied by reference TRBV7-9 and TRBJ1-2, is DTGVSQNPRHKITKRGQNVTFRCDPISEHNRLYWYRQTLGQGPEFLTYFQNEAQLEKSRLLSDRFSAERPKGSFSTLEIQRTEQGDSAMYLCASSFSAGTGSGYGYTFGSGTRLTVV.

The V call is TRBV28, the J call TRBJ1-1, with 9 bases aligning to TRBD1. Germline loops: CDR1 MDHEN, CDR2 SYDVKM. This CDR3 has 16 amino acids. V was clipped by 5 bases and J by 0 bases; unmatched bases: 7. The CDR3 sequence: CASSPGTGRLNTEAFF. Written as DNA, the CDR3 is TGTGCCAGCAGTCCCGGGACAGGGCGACTGAACACTGAAGCTTTCTTT.